This TCR beta chain comes out of a study of metastatic and nonmetastatic thyroid tumors. TCRdb re-called clones from the PCR reads using MiXCR. The table has roughly 30,000 clones, 30% seen once. Each patient came to thyroid surgery without any prior treatment (of any kind). A few counts support this clone. Sequenced material: blood. The clonotype was recovered from a female donor with papillary thyroid cancer or a benign thyroid nodule (not recorded which). Some clones in this sample may be carry-over from other donors' samples.

The CDR3 coding sequence is TGCGCCAGCAGCTGGGGGCCAGCGGGAGGGAGAGATGAGCAGTTCTTC. Translated, it gives CASSWGPAGGRDEQFF. The rearrangement uses TRBV5-1 and TRBJ2-1; 10 bases match TRBD2. Trimming removed 3 bases from V and 8 bases from J; junction bases left unmatched: 11. Germline CDR1 reads SGHRS; CDR2 reads YFSETQ. The CDR3 contains 16 residues.